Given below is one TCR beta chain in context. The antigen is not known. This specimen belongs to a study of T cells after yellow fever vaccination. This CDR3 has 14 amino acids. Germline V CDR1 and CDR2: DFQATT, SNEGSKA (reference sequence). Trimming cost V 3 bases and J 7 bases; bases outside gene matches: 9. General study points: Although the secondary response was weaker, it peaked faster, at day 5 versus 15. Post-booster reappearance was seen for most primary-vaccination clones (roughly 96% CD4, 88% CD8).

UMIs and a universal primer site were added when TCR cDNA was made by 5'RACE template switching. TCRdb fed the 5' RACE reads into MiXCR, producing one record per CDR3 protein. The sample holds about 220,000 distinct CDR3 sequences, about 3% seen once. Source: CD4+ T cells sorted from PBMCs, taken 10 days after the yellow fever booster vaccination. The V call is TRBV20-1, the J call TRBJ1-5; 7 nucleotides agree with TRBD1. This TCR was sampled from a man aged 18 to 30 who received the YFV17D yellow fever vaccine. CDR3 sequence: CSARWDSPGQPQHF. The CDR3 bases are TGCAGTGCTAGGTGGGACAGTCCAGGGCAGCCCCAGCATTTT.